This T cell receptor beta chain was captured in a study of blood T cell repertoires in COVID-19. TCRdb keeps only in-frame clones here, not all; method: immunoSEQ multiplex PCR. The sample lists roughly 500,000 clones, roughly 90% seen once, with around 1.9% in the top ten. The CDR3 runs to 16 residues. Germline lookup yields CDR1 MGHRA and CDR2 YSYEKL. J lost 3 bases, V lost 1 base, and 8 bases had no gene match. Notes on this clone: Other DNA sequences from this sample encode an identical CDR3 as well.

The J gene is TRBJ2-7, the V gene TRBV4-1, with 8 bases lining up with TRBD1. What was sequenced was PBMCs or T cells enriched from blood (not recorded which). This TCR came from a woman in her thirties or forties who had recovered from COVID-19. CDR3 nucleotides: TGCGCCAGCAGCCAAGCGGGTGGGACAGGTGTCTACGAGCAGTACTTC. Translated: CASSQAGGTGVYEQYF.